The next 30 T cell receptor beta chains were all read from a single sample in a study of blood T cell repertoires in COVID-19. Sequencing used immunoSEQ multiplex PCR; TCRdb keeps in-frame clones, though not all of them. The table has about 300,000 clones, roughly 90% seen once. Sequencing used peripheral blood. Every receptor here comes from a woman aged 30 to 39 with COVID-19, enrolled during active disease.

This rearrangement joins TRBV2 to TRBJ2-7; 9 bases fit TRBD1. Germline CDR1 reads SNHLY; CDR2 reads FYNNEI. The J segment lost 5 bases and the V segment lost 6 bases, leaving 5 bases of the junction unmatched. This CDR3 spans 13 amino acids. This chain's CDR3 is CASRIQGANEQYF. CDR3 sequence (DNA): TGTGCCAGCAGAATACAGGGGGCCAACGAGCAGTACTTC. Together with reference TRBV2 and TRBJ2-7, the CDR3 gives the full variable domain: EPEVTQTPSHQVTQMGQEVILRCVPISNHLYFYWYRQILGQKVEFLVSFYNNEISEKSEIFDDQFSVERPDGSNFTLKIRSTKLEDSAMYFCASRIQGANEQYFGPGTRLTVT.

This clone has only one observation. V and J are TRBV28 and TRBJ2-7; 7 bases map to TRBD2. Germline V gives CDR1 MDHEN, CDR2 SYDVKM. Trimming took 2 bases from V and 4 from J; bases not matched to a gene: 2. There are 13 residues in the CDR3. CDR3 sequence reads: CASSLPSGYEQYV. The DNA for the CDR3 is TGTGCCAGCAGTTTACCTAGCGGATACGAGCAGTACGTC.

The gene calls are TRBV21-1 and TRBJ2-7; the table gives TRBD1 as D, unverified against the DNA. TRBV21-1 is given as a pseudogene. The CDR3 consists of 15 residues. This chain's CDR3 is CASSKPGQDSYEQYF. CDR3 coding DNA: TGTGCCAGCAGCAAACCCGGACAGGACTCCTACGAGCAGTACTTC.

The J gene is TRBJ2-3, the V gene TRBV7-9, with 7 bases that match TRBD2. CDR3 length: 15 amino acids. Germline V gene lookup returns CDR1 SEHNR and CDR2 FQNEAQ (reference sequence). J was trimmed by 1 base and V by 5 bases; bases with no gene match: 6. The CDR3 region has the DNA TGTGCCAGCAGCCAACGACGGGGGGGCACAGATACGCAGTATTTT. Translated: CASSQRRGGTDTQYF. Full variable domain (rest looked up from reference TRBV7-9 and TRBJ2-3): DTGVSQNPRHKITKRGQNVTFRCDPISEHNRLYWYRQTLGQGPEFLTYFQNEAQLEKSRLLSDRFSAERPKGSFSTLEIQRTEQGDSAMYLCASSQRRGGTDTQYFGPGTRLTVL.

The CDR3 region is CASGTGETEAFF. The CDR3 region has the DNA TGTGCCAGTGGGACAGGGGAAACTGAAGCTTTCTTT. This rearrangement joins TRBV19 to TRBJ1-1, with 10 nucleotides matching TRBD1. V shed 8 bases, J shed 5 bases, and the junction held 2 bases outside the gene matches. The germline CDR1 and CDR2 sequences are LNHDA and SQIVND (reference sequence). The CDR3 contains 12 residues.

This chain uses TRBV7-2 with TRBJ2-2; D ambiguous. This CDR3 comprises 13 residues. V shed 8 bases and J shed 2 bases, with 9 bases lying between them. Germline CDR1 SGHTA, CDR2 FQGNSA. The CDR3 sequence: CASLSQNTGELFF. CDR3 coding DNA: TGTGCCAGCCTCAGTCAAAACACCGGGGAGCTGTTTTTT.

This clone came up a few times. The chain couples TRBV10-3 to TRBJ1-6; D is perhaps TRBD1 (5 bases). Trimming took 2 bases from V and 8 from J, leaving 19 bases between them. Germline V gives CDR1 ENHRY, CDR2 SYGVKD. The CDR3 totals 17 residues. Here the CDR3 reads CAISEHDGALGDSPLHF. As DNA, the CDR3 is TGTGCCATCAGTGAGCACGACGGTGCTCTAGGGGATTCACCCCTCCACTTT.

Here the CDR3 reads CASKSSGGYTF. CDR3 bases: TGTGCCAGTAAAAGCTCGGGTGGCTACACCTTC. The chain links TRBV19 to TRBJ1-2, with D hard to call. The CDR3 sequence is 11 residues long. Looked up from germline, CDR1 is LNHDA and CDR2 is SQIVND (reference sequence). V gave up 7 bases and J gave up 7 bases, with 10 bases separating them.

DNA of the CDR3: TGCGCCAGCAGCTTTAGGACAGGGAGTACCGGGGAGCTGTTTTTT. The encoded protein is CASSFRTGSTGELFF. The chain couples TRBV5-1 to TRBJ2-2, with 8 bases aligning to TRBD1. The germline V gene encodes CDR1 SGHRS and CDR2 YFSETQ. J was trimmed by 5 bases and V by 2 bases; bases with no gene match: 5. CDR3 length: 15 residues.

The chain employs TRBV6-5 and TRBJ1-2; 7 positions agree with TRBD1. The CDR3 length is 16 residues. Germline-derived CDR1 and CDR2 are MNHEY and SVGAGI. Germline trimming cut 2 bases from V and 2 bases from J; bases unmatched to any gene: 8. As DNA, the CDR3 is TGTGCCAGCAGTTACGGGCAGGGGGAAACCAACTATGGCTACACCTTC. This translates into CASSYGQGETNYGYTF.

The J gene is TRBJ1-1, the V gene TRBV4-2; no definite D call. Per the germline V gene, CDR1 is LGHNA and CDR2 is YNFKEQ. Trimming took off 4 bases at V and 6 bases at J, with 12 bases between the two ends. The CDR3 is made up of 13 amino acids. The CDR3 is CASSPVRESEAFF. CDR3 coding DNA: TGTGCCAGCAGCCCAGTCCGGGAATCTGAAGCTTTCTTT.

This clone was counted ten times or more. This sample also contains other DNA sequences that code for the same CDR3. The V gene is TRBV4-2, the J gene TRBJ2-5; the match to TRBD2 covers 8 bases. This CDR3 is 15 amino acids long. The J segment lost 1 base and the V segment lost 0 bases, leaving 1 base of the junction unmatched. Germline V gene lookup returns CDR1 LGHNA and CDR2 YNFKEQ. The CDR3 DNA sequence: TGTGCCAGCAGCCAAGATCGGGGGGGCCAAGAGACCCAGTACTTC. Translating gives CASSQDRGGQETQYF.

The rearrangement joins TRBV5-1 to TRBJ2-3; 9 nucleotides match TRBD2. Germline V gene data show CDR1 as SGHRS and CDR2 as YFSETQ. J gave up 1 base and V 4 bases, and 4 bases lay outside the gene matches. The CDR3 totals 15 residues. The CDR3 region has the DNA TGCGCCAGCAGCCCGGCGGGGGGGCGCACAGATACGCAGTATTTT. This translates into CASSPAGGRTDTQYF. The variable domain in full, completed from reference TRBV5-1 and TRBJ2-3, reads KAGVTQTPRYLIKTRGQQVTLSCSPISGHRSVSWYQQTPGQGLQFLFEYFSETQRNKGNFPGRFSGRQFSNSRSEMNVSTLELGDSALYLCASSPAGGRTDTQYFGPGTRLTVL.

The CDR3 region has the DNA TGTGCCAGTAGTATAGATGGCCAGGGATCGTACAATGAGCAGTTCTTC. Its translation: CASSIDGQGSYNEQFF. V is TRBV19 and J is TRBJ2-1; D perhaps matches TRBD1 (5 bases). Trimming pared 0 bases from V and 4 bases from J, leaving 13 bases between. The CDR3 covers 16 residues. CDR1 and CDR2 from the germline V gene are LNHDA and SQIVND (reference sequence).

The chain joins TRBV11-3 to TRBJ2-1; a possible D gene is TRBD2 (6 bases). CDR1 is SGHNT and CDR2 is YENEEA in the germline V gene. V dropped 2 bases and J dropped 7 bases, with 12 bases sitting between them. The CDR3 loop spans 14 amino acids. CDR3 amino acids: CASSLYPGDNEQFF. CDR3 nucleotides: TGTGCCAGCAGCTTATATCCGGGGGATAATGAGCAGTTCTTC.

This chain uses TRBV27 with TRBJ2-1; 10 nucleotides match TRBD1. The CDR3 sequence is 15 residues long. The V gene's germline CDR1 is MNHEY and CDR2 SMNVEV (reference sequence). The junction had 2 bases not matched to a gene; V was cut back by 4 bases and J by 2 bases. The CDR3 loop is CASSWDRGPYNEQFF. CDR3 in DNA: TGTGCCAGCAGTTGGGACAGGGGACCCTACAATGAGCAGTTCTTC.

The gene calls are TRBV29-1 and TRBJ1-1, with a tentative D call TRBD1 (6 bases). V was pared by 2 bases and J by 4 bases, with 14 bases between. Germline loops: CDR1 SQVTM, CDR2 ANQGSEA. The CDR3 loop spans 14 amino acids. The CDR3 region is CSVENRGTATEAFF. CDR3 sequence (DNA): TGCAGCGTTGAAAATAGGGGGACGGCCACTGAAGCTTTCTTT.

This rearrangement joins TRBV5-1 to TRBJ1-5; D remains unclear. CDR3 length: 15 amino acids. Trimming cost V 2 bases and J 1 base, with 10 bases left between them. Per germline, CDR1 SGHRS and CDR2 YFSETQ. Written as DNA, the CDR3 is TGCGCCAGCAGCTTAAACCCCGAGAGCAATCAGCCCCAGCATTTT. This encodes CASSLNPESNQPQHF.

The V call is TRBV6-5, the J call TRBJ2-2; a weak D match, TRBD2 (6 bases). The CDR3 loop spans 15 amino acids. CDR1 MNHEY and CDR2 SVGAGI come from the germline V gene. Trimming pared 5 bases from V and 6 bases from J, leaving 16 bases between. The CDR3 spells CASSHTAGTAGELFF. Here the CDR3 DNA reads TGTGCCAGCAGTCATACGGCAGGGACTGCCGGGGAGCTGTTTTTT.

The chain has TRBV7-2 and TRBJ1-6, with TRBD1 identical over 7 bases. This CDR3 contains 16 residues. Unmatched junction bases numbered 5, after V lost 6 bases and J lost 0 bases. Germline V gives CDR1 SGHTA, CDR2 FQGNSA. Here the CDR3 DNA reads TGTGCCAGCAGAACACAGGGGAGCTCCTATAATTCACCCCTCCACTTT. Protein: CASRTQGSSYNSPLHF. Combining the CDR3 with reference TRBV7-2 and TRBJ1-6 gives the whole variable domain GAGVSQSPSNKVTEKGKDVELRCDPISGHTALYWYRQSLGQGLEFLIYFQGNSAPDKSGLPSDRFSAERTGGSVSTLTIQRTQQEDSAVYLCASRTQGSSYNSPLHFGNGTRLTVT.

V and J are TRBV7-9 and TRBJ2-3; 12 bases map to TRBD2. With 5 bases clipped from V and 1 base from J, the junction kept 10 bases outside the gene matches. CDR1 and CDR2 from the germline V gene are SEHNR and FQNEAQ (reference sequence). The CDR3 sequence is 18 residues long. DNA for the CDR3: TGTGCCAGCAGCCCTAGCGGGGGGGCCCTCCTCGGCACAGATACGCAGTATTTT. It translates to CASSPSGGALLGTDTQYF.

The chain combines TRBV18 with TRBJ2-5; 8 nucleotides line up with TRBD1. With V trimmed by 3 bases and J by 5 bases, 8 bases remained unmatched. The CDR3 covers 15 residues. Germline assignment: CDR1 KGHSH and CDR2 LQKENI. CDR3 sequence: CASSPSMTGVETQYF. For the CDR3, the DNA is TGTGCCAGCTCACCCTCAATGACAGGGGTGGAGACCCAGTACTTC.

The rearrangement links TRBV19 to TRBJ1-5; D remains unclear. This CDR3 spans 16 amino acids. Germline-derived CDR1 and CDR2 are LNHDA and SQIVND (reference sequence). The V gene lost 6 bases and the J gene lost 4 bases, with 19 bases spanning the gap. The CDR3, as DNA: TGTGCCAGTAGCTTCGGTGGGGAGGGTGGGAATCAGCCCCAGCATTTT. The encoded protein is CASSFGGEGGNQPQHF.

The V call is TRBV18, the J call TRBJ1-2, with D hard to call. The V and J ends lost 0 bases and 5 bases respectively, with 10 bases between them. The CDR3 contains 14 residues. The germline V gene encodes CDR1 KGHSH and CDR2 LQKENI. CDR3 nucleotide sequence: TGTGCCAGCTCACCACCGGCAGCGCCTTATGGCTACACCTTC. It encodes CASSPPAAPYGYTF.

The CDR3 region has the DNA TGTGCCAGCAGCTTAAACAGGAACTATGGCTACACCTTC. Residues: CASSLNRNYGYTF. V gene TRBV7-2 combines with J gene TRBJ1-2, with a possible D match to TRBD1 (5 bases). The CDR3 is 13 residues long. Between the trimmed V and J ends, which lost 2 bases and 2 bases, there was a span of 6 bases. Germline assignment: CDR1 SGHTA and CDR2 FQGNSA.

The J gene is TRBJ1-1, the V gene TRBV28, with a weak D call TRBD1 (5 bases). The ends were cut back, 1 base at V and 5 bases at J, with 20 bases in the middle. The CDR3 sequence is 17 residues long. Germline V lookup: CDR1 MDHEN, CDR2 SYDVKM. The DNA of the CDR3 is TGTGCCAGCAGTTTATACGGGGCGCGGGGGGTCCGGACTGAAGCTTTCTTT. Encoded protein: CASSLYGARGVRTEAFF. The full variable domain, its missing parts supplied by reference TRBV28 and TRBJ1-1, is DVKVTQSSRYLVKRTGEKVFLECVQDMDHENMFWYRQDPGLGLRLIYFSYDVKMKEKGDIPEGYSVSREKKERFSLILESASTNQTSMYLCASSLYGARGVRTEAFFGQGTRLTVV.

The CDR3 region is CATSQHSNQPQHF. The CDR3 DNA reads as TGTGCCACTTCCCAACATAGCAATCAGCCCCAGCATTTT. This chain joins TRBV27 and TRBJ1-5; unclear D gene. Germline V gene sequence: CDR1 MNHEY, CDR2 SMNVEV (reference sequence). This CDR3 has 13 residues. Trimming took off 10 bases at V and 0 bases at J, with 10 bases between the two ends.

The chain has TRBV19 and TRBJ1-2; TRBD1 aligns across 8 bases. Germline V CDR1 and CDR2: LNHDA, SQIVND (reference sequence). CDR3 size: 14 residues. Trimming at V came to 6 bases and at J to 7 bases, leaving 10 bases not matched to a gene. CDR3 DNA sequence: TGTGCCAGTAGGGGGGACAGGCTGGCGGCTGGCTACACCTTC. Protein product: CASRGDRLAAGYTF. The full variable domain, its missing parts supplied by reference TRBV19 and TRBJ1-2, is DGGITQSPKYLFRKEGQNVTLSCEQNLNHDAMYWYRQDPGQGLRLIYYSQIVNDFQKGDIAEGYSVSREKKESFPLTVTSAQKNPTAFYLCASRGDRLAAGYTFGSGTRLTVV.

CDR3 bases: TGTGCCAGCAGTCTAGCGGGGGAGAGCACAGATACGCAGTATTTT. The encoded protein is CASSLAGESTDTQYF. The chain carries TRBV27 and TRBJ2-3; 10 positions match TRBD2. V shed 5 bases and J 0 bases; nucleotides not matched to a gene: 2. The CDR3 spans 15 residues. CDR1 and CDR2 (germline): MNHEY, SMNVEV (reference sequence).

The rearrangement links TRBV28 to TRBJ1-5; D is ambiguous. The germline gives CDR1 MDHEN, CDR2 SYDVKM. The CDR3 contains 13 residues. V gave up 4 bases and J gave up 4 bases, with 8 bases separating them. The DNA of the CDR3 is TGTGCCAGCAGTTCCCCCCCAAATCAGCCCCAGCATTTT. Its translation is CASSSPPNQPQHF.